This T cell receptor beta chain was sequenced during a study of blood T cell repertoires in COVID-19 (TCRdb year 2020). In the study overall: Samples from collaborators originated in the United States, Italy and Spain and spanned both the acute and convalescent phases of COVID-19. The prospective study material was composed of cDNA or gDNA derived from T cells, B-cell-depleted T cells, or PBMCs. Deeply sampled blood TCRbeta repertoires from subjects exposed to, actively infected with, or recovered from COVID-19 were included in the dataset. The samples were drawn from two sources: the first 160 participants of the ongoing ImmuneRACE study, and approximately 1,300 subjects contributed by 6 global collaborators. Nearly every sample came with metadata listing a de-identified subject ID, COVID-19 status, age in years and sex. A freely available public database, intended as a resource for researchers studying the immune response to SARS-CoV-2, is where the repertoires were released. HLA class I and class II types, where available, came from metadata supplied by the sample provider rather than from assay-based typing. Study-wide conclusions, independent of this receptor: The quantity of clinical and demographic metadata differed by source and by participant and was supplied without curation.

As to this clone: No antigen is known for it. Per-base quality was not reported, and no clone a single base away is much larger than it.

The germline V and J ends show losses of 6 bases and 7 bases respectively, and no gene match explains 8 bases of the junction. Reading from cysteine to phenylalanine, the CDR3 counts 14 amino acids. Of all the DNA, just the CDR3 is kept, 42 bases in frame from base 1. CDR1 and CDR2, looked up from the germline V gene, are MNHEY and SVGAGI. One collaborating source in Seattle enrolled patients during active infection and followed them longitudinally through the course of disease. Each collaborating institution followed its own protocols to collect whole blood in K2EDTA tubes. Collaborator samples were shipped for TCRbeta analysis as frozen whole blood, isolated PBMCs, or DNA extracted from either sample type. TCRbeta CDR3 regions were amplified from genomic DNA by means of the immunoSEQ Assay, a bias-controlled multiplex PCR. On the study's bioinformatics: Within the assay, amplification of reference gene primers was used to estimate how many nucleated cells each sample contained. To quantify the absolute abundance of each unique TCRbeta CDR3 rearrangement, sequence reads were collapsed and filtered. For each sample, productive Simpson clonality was calculated by taking the square root of Simpson's diversity index across productive rearrangements. TCRdb took this table from immuneACCESS and kept in-frame rearrangements with V and J called. Such tables lack part of the clones; where checked against another copy, unresolved V genes explain under half of the gap, and the rest is unexplained. V, J and clone size were drawn from that table, and D and trimming were deduced from the DNA. This sample holds roughly 160,000 clones; roughly 88% were observed only once. The top ten clonotypes cover around 5.1% of the sample.

This clonotype was sampled from a man younger than 30 with COVID-19, enrolled during active disease. This receptor chain uses TRBV6-5 and TRBJ1-4, with TRBD1 identical over 7 junction bases. Sequenced input: peripheral blood. The DNA sequence reads TGTGCCAGCAGCCCCGACAGGGACCTTGAAAAACTGTTTTTT. Translated, this is CASSPDRDLEKLFF.